The present TCR beta chain was sequenced within a study of radiation and T cells in renal cell carcinoma. Study context: Nephrectomy followed 15 Gy stereotactic body radiation by 4 weeks.

Study-wide results and caveats: Top tumor clonotypes rose in blood 2 weeks post-radiation, then contracted.

Trimming took 2 bases from V and 5 from J, leaving 10 bases between them. The CDR3 is 14 residues long. The V gene's germline CDR1 is MNHEY and CDR2 SMNVEV (reference sequence). This sample's time point: baseline pretreatment blood. This sample's treatment: 15 Gy SBRT to primary tumor, nephrectomy 4 weeks later. Serial blood draws occurred at baseline and 2 and 4 weeks post-SBRT. This table comes from immunoSEQ multiplex PCR, and its TCRdb copy is limited to in-frame clones, with some not included. Counted here are about 140,000 clones, roughly 80% occurring once; the ten biggest clones make up around 25%. Comments on this clone: Antigen specificity is unknown.

The chain couples TRBV27 to TRBJ1-5; maybe TRBD1 (5 bases). The material was blood, obtained from a patient whose treatment included radiotherapy and nephrectomy. The origin of this receptor is a woman between 45 and 65 years old with renal cell carcinoma. The CDR3 loop is CASSLKGGDQPQHF. The CDR3 DNA follows: TGTGCCAGCAGTTTAAAAGGAGGGGATCAGCCCCAGCATTTT.